The 31 T cell receptor beta chains in this list originate from one sample, sequenced in a study of blood T cell repertoires in COVID-19 (dated by TCRdb to 2020 to 2021). Receptor amplification or capture employed the immunoSEQ multiplex PCR assay. As stored in TCRdb, this immuneACCESS dataset retains in-frame rearrangements with V and J assigned. A fraction of the clones does not appear; measured against another copy, unresolved V genes explain less than half of the discrepancy, and the remainder lacks a known reason. Within this sample are 95,000 to 100,000 clones, with about 89% of them counted one time only. The biggest ten clones account for roughly 11% of the sample. Sequencing used peripheral blood. The receptors were gathered from a woman in her 30s with acute or convalescent COVID-19.

The chain links TRBV7-8 to TRBJ2-1; 11 bases line up with TRBD1. J gave up 7 bases and V 6 bases, and 11 bases lay outside the gene matches. This CDR3 contains 16 residues. Germline V CDR1 and CDR2: SGHVS, FQNEAQ. Here the CDR3 reads CASRPPGTGGGNEQFF. CDR3 nucleotides: TGTGCCAGCAGACCACCCGGGACAGGGGGAGGGAATGAGCAGTTCTTC.

As regards this clone: Other DNA sequences in the sample encode the same CDR3. The chain links TRBV9 to TRBJ2-7; D may be TRBD1 (5 bases). There are 13 residues in the CDR3. Germline loops: CDR1 SGDLS, CDR2 YYNGEE. Trimming removed 0 bases at V and 1 base at J, with 5 bases between. CDR3 nucleotide sequence: TGTGCCAGCAGCGTAGGACAGTCCTACGAGCAGTACTTC. Translated, it gives CASSVGQSYEQYF.

The chain uses TRBV7-9 and TRBJ1-2; D is perhaps TRBD1 (5 bases). The germline V and J ends were trimmed by 3 bases and 4 bases, with 15 bases remaining between them. Per germline, CDR1 SEHNR and CDR2 FQNEAQ (reference sequence). The CDR3 runs to 15 residues. The CDR3 loop is CASSLLGPEGYGYTF. In DNA, the CDR3 is TGTGCCAGCAGCTTGTTGGGACCGGAGGGCTATGGCTACACCTTC. Based on the CDR3 plus reference TRBV7-9 and TRBJ1-2, the full variable domain is DTGVSQNPRHKITKRGQNVTFRCDPISEHNRLYWYRQTLGQGPEFLTYFQNEAQLEKSRLLSDRFSAERPKGSFSTLEIQRTEQGDSAMYLCASSLLGPEGYGYTFGSGTRLTVV.

The chain combines TRBV5-1 with TRBJ1-1; TRBD1 aligns across 7 bases. With V trimmed by 3 bases and J by 0 bases, 2 bases remained unmatched. Germline assignment: CDR1 SGHRS and CDR2 YFSETQ. This CDR3 has 14 amino acids. CDR3 in DNA: TGCGCCAGCAGCTCACAGGGGTTGAACACTGAAGCTTTCTTT. Amino acid sequence: CASSSQGLNTEAFF.

The V and J genes are TRBV28 and TRBJ2-7; TRBD1 agrees at 8 bases. CDR3 length equals 16 residues. V gave up 4 bases and J gave up 3 bases; unmatched junction bases: 11. Germline CDR1 is MDHEN and CDR2 is SYDVKM. CDR3 loop: CASSWGRGLQGYEQYF. DNA of the CDR3: TGTGCCAGCAGTTGGGGCAGGGGGCTACAGGGCTACGAGCAGTACTTC.

The chain employs TRBV28 and TRBJ2-7, with 7 bases that match TRBD2. This CDR3 spans 15 amino acids. CDR1 is MDHEN and CDR2 is SYDVKM in the germline V gene. V gave up 6 bases and J gave up 2 bases; unmatched junction bases: 10. In nucleotides, the CDR3 is TGTGCCAGCAGCCCCCGATGGGGGGGGGCCTACGAGCAGTACTTC. This gives the protein CASSPRWGGAYEQYF.

V usage is TRBV5-1 and J usage is TRBJ1-1, with D possibly being TRBD1 (5 bases). Deletions cut 4 bases from V and 4 bases from J, with 17 bases between. Germline V CDR1 and CDR2: SGHRS, YFSETQ. The CDR3 length is 15 residues. The CDR3 is CASSPGTGEGTEAFF. The CDR3 DNA is TGCGCCAGCAGCCCCGGGACCGGGGAGGGCACTGAAGCTTTCTTT.

The chain joins TRBV5-6 to TRBJ1-2; D possibly corresponds to TRBD1 (6 bases). The CDR3 is made up of 15 amino acids. Trimming pared 0 bases from V and 0 bases from J, leaving 9 bases between. Germline CDR1 SGHDT, CDR2 YYEEEE. The CDR3 DNA sequence: TGTGCCAGCAGCTTGGGGACAGTAGCTAACTATGGCTACACCTTC. Protein: CASSLGTVANYGYTF.

This clone was observed a few times. V and J are TRBV9 and TRBJ1-3; the match to TRBD1 covers 7 bases. From germline, CDR1 is SGDLS and CDR2 YYNGEE. V trimming: 0 bases; J trimming: 4 bases; junction bases outside the gene matches: 4. The CDR3 spans 15 residues. CDR3 residues: CASSVGSGGGNTIYF. The CDR3, as DNA: TGTGCCAGCAGCGTAGGGTCAGGGGGAGGAAACACCATATATTTT.

V and J are TRBV2 and TRBJ2-7, with 10 bases that match TRBD2. There are 14 residues in the CDR3. The ends lost 6 bases at V and 2 bases at J; junction bases unmatched: 4. From germline, CDR1 is SNHLY and CDR2 FYNNEI. DNA of the CDR3: TGTGCCAGCAGGCTACTAGCGGGGCCCTACGAGCAGTACTTC. Protein sequence: CASRLLAGPYEQYF. The entire variable domain, with the rest obtained from reference TRBV2 and TRBJ2-7, is as follows: EPEVTQTPSHQVTQMGQEVILRCVPISNHLYFYWYRQILGQKVEFLVSFYNNEISEKSEIFDDQFSVERPDGSNFTLKIRSTKLEDSAMYFCASRLLAGPYEQYFGPGTRLTVT.

The V call is TRBV12-5, the J call TRBJ1-2; D remains ambiguous. The V end lost 5 bases, the J end lost 6 bases, and 22 bases lay between the germline ends. The CDR3 length is 16 residues. CDR1 and CDR2 from the germline V gene are LGHNT and FRNRAP. In DNA, the CDR3 is TGTGCTAGTGGTCCCTCATCGACTCCGTCTGCCCATGGCTACACCTTC. This gives the protein CASGPSSTPSAHGYTF.

The chain uses TRBV2 and TRBJ2-1; no definite D call. The germline V gene has CDR1 SNHLY and CDR2 FYNNEI. The length of the CDR3 is 13 residues. Deletions cut 8 bases from V and 2 bases from J, with 10 bases between. In DNA form, the CDR3 reads TGTGCCAGCGTGGGTACAGCCTACAATGAGCAGTTCTTC. It specifies CASVGTAYNEQFF.

This chain uses TRBV9 with TRBJ2-3; TRBD1 matches 10 bases. The V gene's germline CDR1 is SGDLS and CDR2 YYNGEE. J lost 2 bases, V lost 7 bases, and 13 bases had no gene match. This CDR3 comprises 17 residues. DNA for the CDR3: TGTGCCAGCTCTAGTCCCGGGACAGGGGTTCACACAGATACGCAGTATTTT. Translation: CASSSPGTGVHTDTQYF.

The rearrangement joins TRBV4-1 to TRBJ1-1; D is possibly TRBD1 (5 bases). The germline V gene encodes CDR1 MGHRA and CDR2 YSYEKL. V lost 4 bases, J lost 4 bases, and 13 bases lay in between. The CDR3 length is 14 residues. CDR3 in amino acids: CASSPSGVGTEAFF. Here the CDR3 DNA reads TGCGCCAGCAGCCCCTCGGGGGTCGGCACTGAAGCTTTCTTT.

The chain employs TRBV7-9 and TRBJ2-7; weak D call: TRBD1 (7 bases). Between the trimmed V and J ends, which lost 4 bases and 6 bases, there was a span of 22 bases. Germline V gives CDR1 SEHNR, CDR2 FQNEAQ (reference sequence). The CDR3 has 16 amino acids. CDR3: CASSSGVAGGGSEQYF. CDR3 nucleotide sequence: TGTGCCAGCAGCTCAGGGGTGGCAGGGGGAGGCTCCGAGCAGTACTTC.

The rearrangement uses TRBV4-1 and TRBJ2-1, with unresolved D. The CDR3 is 14 amino acids. Germline values: CDR1 MGHRA, CDR2 YSYEKL. Trimming took off 7 bases at V and 5 bases at J, with 15 bases between the two ends. The CDR3: CASTISTPHNEQFF. CDR3 sequence (DNA): TGCGCCAGCACTATTAGCACCCCCCACAATGAGCAGTTCTTC.

The chain links TRBV27 to TRBJ1-1; TRBD1 agrees at 8 bases. After removal of 4 bases from V and 5 bases from J, the junction contained 9 bases not matched to a gene. The CDR3 is 15 residues long. Germline CDR1 MNHEY, CDR2 SMNVEV (reference sequence). The DNA of the CDR3 is TGTGCCAGCAGTTCCTCCGGGACAGGTCGAACTGAAGCTTTCTTT. This gives the protein CASSSSGTGRTEAFF.

This chain connects TRBV10-3 to TRBJ1-5; D may be TRBD1 (5 bases). Germline V gene data show CDR1 as ENHRY and CDR2 as SYGVKD. CDR3 length: 15 amino acids. Trimming left V 2 bases short and J 4 bases short, with 12 bases between. DNA for the CDR3: TGTGCCATCAGTGAGGGGGCGCCTCCGAATCAGCCCCAGCATTTT. Translation gives CAISEGAPPNQPQHF.

J is TRBJ1-2 and V is TRBV2, with D unclear. The V gene lost 4 bases and the J gene lost 6 bases, with 12 bases spanning the gap. This CDR3 comprises 13 residues. Per germline, CDR1 SNHLY and CDR2 FYNNEI. The CDR3 is CASSGEGMNGYTF. The DNA of the CDR3 is TGTGCCAGCAGTGGGGAGGGAATGAATGGCTACACCTTC.

The genes are TRBV5-6 and TRBJ2-5; tentative D call: TRBD1 (6 bases). This CDR3 is 14 amino acids long. The germline V gene has CDR1 SGHDT and CDR2 YYEEEE. V lost 2 bases to trimming and J lost 1 base, with 9 bases between them. CDR3 nucleotide sequence: TGTGCCAGCAGCTTCCAGGGGATCCAAGAGACCCAGTACTTC. Translating gives CASSFQGIQETQYF.

The V and J genes are TRBV30 and TRBJ1-6; 7 bases align to TRBD1. The CDR3 runs 13 residues. V trimming: 4 bases; J trimming: 7 bases; junction bases outside the gene matches: 4. Germline CDR1 and CDR2: GTSNPN and SVGIG (reference sequence). For the CDR3, the DNA is TGTGCCTGGAATGACAGGGAAAATTCACCCCTCCACTTT. Translating gives CAWNDRENSPLHF.

The chain employs TRBV4-2 and TRBJ1-3; perhaps TRBD1 as D (6 bases). This CDR3 comprises 17 residues. The V end was cut by 4 bases, the J end by 0 bases, with 16 bases between. Germline V gives CDR1 LGHNA, CDR2 YNFKEQ. The CDR3 loop reads CASSLTSRGPSGNTIYF. The CDR3 nucleotides are TGTGCCAGCAGCCTCACCAGCAGGGGCCCCTCTGGAAACACCATATATTTT.

The rearrangement uses TRBV6-5 and TRBJ2-2, with D possibly being TRBD1 (6 bases). V was shortened by 9 bases and J by 2 bases, with 13 bases between the two germline ends. From germline, CDR1 is MNHEY and CDR2 SVGAGI. This CDR3 has 14 residues. The CDR3, as DNA: TGTGCCAGTTCCGGGACACCCAACACCGGGGAGCTGTTTTTT. Translating gives CASSGTPNTGELFF.

The chain links TRBV6-1 to TRBJ1-1; no clear D. V lost 2 bases to trimming and J lost 4 bases, with 5 bases between them. The CDR3 is 12 residues long. Germline V gene data show CDR1 as MNHNS and CDR2 as SASEGT. The CDR3 spells CASSERSTEAFF. In DNA, the CDR3 is TGTGCCAGCAGTGAACGGAGCACTGAAGCTTTCTTT.

The chain employs TRBV7-3 and TRBJ1-6; 7 bases fit TRBD1. Germline CDR1 SGHTA, CDR2 FQGTGA. The J segment lost 7 bases and the V segment lost 1 base, leaving 1 base of the junction unmatched. There are 14 residues in the CDR3. The CDR3 sequence is CASSLKGQNSPLHF. The CDR3 DNA reads as TGTGCCAGCAGCTTAAAGGGACAGAATTCACCCCTCCACTTT.

J is TRBJ2-1 and V is TRBV28; tentative D call: TRBD2 (8 bases). Germline CDR1 reads MDHEN; CDR2 reads SYDVKM. V lost 7 bases and J 4 bases, leaving 17 bases between the germline ends. The CDR3 has 15 amino acids. The CDR3: CASTQGERGYNEQFF. Here the CDR3 DNA reads TGTGCCAGCACCCAGGGGGAGCGGGGGTACAATGAGCAGTTCTTC.

This chain connects TRBV2 to TRBJ1-2, with 9 bases lining up with TRBD1. CDR1 and CDR2 from the germline V gene are SNHLY and FYNNEI. This CDR3 is 14 amino acids long. V was clipped by 2 bases and J by 7 bases; unmatched bases: 5. CDR3 bases: TGTGCCAGCAGTGAACCGGACAGGGGTGGTGGCTACACCTTC. It encodes CASSEPDRGGGYTF.

This sequence joins TRBV7-8 and TRBJ1-5; possible D gene TRBD1, 5 bases. This CDR3 region has 16 residues. Deletions cut 2 bases from V and 0 bases from J, with 11 bases between. CDR1 is SGHVS and CDR2 is FQNEAQ in the germline V gene. CDR3 residues: CASSLSGKSSNQPQHF. CDR3 nucleotides: TGTGCCAGCAGCTTATCAGGGAAAAGTAGCAATCAGCCCCAGCATTTT.

The rearrangement uses TRBV20-1 and TRBJ1-1; no reliable D call. Trimming pared 5 bases from V and 8 bases from J, leaving 12 bases between. This CDR3 contains 11 residues. Germline V gene data show CDR1 as DFQATT and CDR2 as SNEGSKA (reference sequence). This chain's CDR3 is CSAGGPREAFF. The CDR3, as DNA: TGCAGTGCTGGCGGCCCGAGAGAAGCTTTCTTT.

The V call is TRBV6-1, the J call TRBJ1-5, with D hard to call. Trimming pared 0 bases from V and 4 bases from J, leaving 4 bases between. This CDR3 region has 13 residues. The V gene's germline CDR1 is MNHNS and CDR2 SASEGT. In DNA form, the CDR3 reads TGTGCCAGCAGTGAAGCTCCTAATCAGCCCCAGCATTTT. It specifies CASSEAPNQPQHF.

This clone was recorded once. The rearrangement uses TRBV6-6 and TRBJ2-7, with a weak D call TRBD2 (5 bases). CDR1 is MNHNY and CDR2 is SVGAGI in the germline V gene (reference sequence). V was clipped by 4 bases and J by 0 bases, with 16 bases between them. CDR3 length: 16 residues. The CDR3 loop is CASSSMSVGSSYEQYF. The CDR3 DNA reads as TGTGCCAGCAGTTCCATGTCCGTAGGGAGCTCCTACGAGCAGTACTTC.